This TCR beta chain originates from a study of cytomegalovirus exposure and HLA in healthy donors. Study-level findings and limits: Confirmation in vitro established that a few CMV-associated chains were specific for CMV antigens. An assumption of roughly uniform sequencing depth across donors underlay the presence/absence analyses.

Note on this clone: Its antigen is not identified.

The PCR used 60 Vbeta and 13 Jbeta primers. Measured with immunoSEQ multiplex PCR; TCRdb has only the in-frame clones, and not every one. In the table there are just over 200,000 clones, 65% to 85% of which are singletons. CDR1 and CDR2 from the germline V gene are SQVTM and ANQGSEA. This CDR3 is 14 amino acids long. Sequenced: PBMCs. The chain combines TRBV29-1 with TRBJ2-5; tentative D call: TRBD1 (6 bases). The DNA end lines up better with TRBJ2-7; the J call may be wrong. This receptor was obtained from a man in his fifties in good health and CMV-seronegative. The CDR3 DNA reads as TGCAGCGTTCGGCCCGGGACAATGACCTACGAGCAGTACTTC. The encoded protein is CSVRPGTMTYEQYF.